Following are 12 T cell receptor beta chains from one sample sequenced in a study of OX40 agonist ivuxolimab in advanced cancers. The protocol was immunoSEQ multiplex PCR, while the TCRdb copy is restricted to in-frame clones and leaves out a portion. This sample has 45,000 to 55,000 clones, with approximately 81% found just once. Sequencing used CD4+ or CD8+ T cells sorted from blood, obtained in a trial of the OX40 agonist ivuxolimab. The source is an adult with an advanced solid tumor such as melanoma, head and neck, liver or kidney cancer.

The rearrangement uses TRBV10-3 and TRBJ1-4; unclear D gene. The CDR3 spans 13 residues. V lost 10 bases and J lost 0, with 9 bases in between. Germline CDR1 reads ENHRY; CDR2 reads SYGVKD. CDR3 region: CATSWATNEKLFF. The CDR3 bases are TGTGCCACCTCTTGGGCAACTAATGAAAAACTGTTTTTT.

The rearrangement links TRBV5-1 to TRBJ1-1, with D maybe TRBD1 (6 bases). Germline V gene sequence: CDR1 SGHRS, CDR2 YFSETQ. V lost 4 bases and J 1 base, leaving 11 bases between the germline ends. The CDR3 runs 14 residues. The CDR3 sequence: CASSHETGNTEAFF. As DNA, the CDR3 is TGCGCCAGCAGCCATGAGACAGGGAACACTGAAGCTTTCTTT.

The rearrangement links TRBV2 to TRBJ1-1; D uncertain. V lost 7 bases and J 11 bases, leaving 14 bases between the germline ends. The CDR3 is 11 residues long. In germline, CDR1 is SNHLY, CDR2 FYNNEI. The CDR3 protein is CASTSLLEAFF. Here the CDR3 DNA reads TGTGCCAGCACTTCGCTCCTTGAGGCTTTCTTT.

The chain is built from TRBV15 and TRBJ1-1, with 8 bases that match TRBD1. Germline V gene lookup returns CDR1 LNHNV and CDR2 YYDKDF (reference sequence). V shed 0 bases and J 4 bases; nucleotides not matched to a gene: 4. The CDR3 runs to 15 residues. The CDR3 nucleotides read TGTGCCACCAGCAGAGAAAGACAGGGGTCCACTGAAGCTTTCTTT. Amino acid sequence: CATSRERQGSTEAFF.

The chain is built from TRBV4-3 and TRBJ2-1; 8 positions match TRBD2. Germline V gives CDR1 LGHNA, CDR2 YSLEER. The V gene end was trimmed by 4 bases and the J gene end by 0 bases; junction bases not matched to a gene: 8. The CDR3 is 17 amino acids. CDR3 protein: CASSLSTSGSSYNEQFF. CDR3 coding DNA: TGCGCCAGCAGCCTTTCGACCAGCGGGAGCTCCTACAATGAGCAGTTCTTC.

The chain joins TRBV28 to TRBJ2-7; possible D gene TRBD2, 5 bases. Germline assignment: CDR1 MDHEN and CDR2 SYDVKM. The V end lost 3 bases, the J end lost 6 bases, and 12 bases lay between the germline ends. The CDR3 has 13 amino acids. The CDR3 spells CASSFEGKREQYF. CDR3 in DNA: TGTGCCAGCAGTTTTGAGGGAAAGCGCGAGCAGTACTTC.

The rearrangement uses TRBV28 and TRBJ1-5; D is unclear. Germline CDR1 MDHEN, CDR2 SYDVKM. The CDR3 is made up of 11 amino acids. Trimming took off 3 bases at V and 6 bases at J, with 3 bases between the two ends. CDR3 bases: TGTGCCAGCAGTTTTAGTCAGCCCCAGCATTTT. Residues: CASSFSQPQHF.

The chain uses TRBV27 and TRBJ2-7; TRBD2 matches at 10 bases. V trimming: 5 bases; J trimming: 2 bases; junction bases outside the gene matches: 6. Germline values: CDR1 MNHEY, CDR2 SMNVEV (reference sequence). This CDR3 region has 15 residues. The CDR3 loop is CASSPSSGSTYEQYF. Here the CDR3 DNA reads TGTGCCAGCAGTCCTTCTAGCGGGAGCACCTACGAGCAGTACTTC.

The CDR3 here is CASSFRGGAYNEQFF. CDR3 in DNA: TGTGCCAGCAGCTTTCGGGGGGGCGCGTACAATGAGCAGTTCTTC. The chain recombines TRBV7-9 with TRBJ2-1, with TRBD2 matching 8 bases. The CDR3 consists of 15 residues. Unmatched junction bases numbered 5, after V lost 3 bases and J lost 4 bases. Germline CDR1 SEHNR, CDR2 FQNEAQ (reference sequence).

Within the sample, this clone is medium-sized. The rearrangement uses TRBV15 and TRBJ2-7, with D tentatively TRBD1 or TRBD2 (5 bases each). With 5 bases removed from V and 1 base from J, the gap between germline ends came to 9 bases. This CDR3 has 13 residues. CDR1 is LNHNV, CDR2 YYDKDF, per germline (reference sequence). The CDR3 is CATSGDGSYEQYF. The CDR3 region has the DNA TGTGCCACCAGCGGGGACGGGTCCTACGAGCAGTACTTC. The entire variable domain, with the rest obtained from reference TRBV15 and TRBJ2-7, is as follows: DAMVIQNPRYQVTQFGKPVTLSCSQTLNHNVMYWYQQKSSQAPKLLFHYYDKDFNNEADTPDNFQSRRPNTSFCFLDIRSPGLGDTAMYLCATSGDGSYEQYFGPGTRLTVT.

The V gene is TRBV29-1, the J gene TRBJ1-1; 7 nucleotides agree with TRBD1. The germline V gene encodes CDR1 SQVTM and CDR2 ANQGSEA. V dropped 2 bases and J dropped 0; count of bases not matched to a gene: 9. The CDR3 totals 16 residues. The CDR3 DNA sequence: TGCAGCGTTGAATCCTCTGAGACAGGGATGAACACTGAAGCTTTCTTT. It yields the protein CSVESSETGMNTEAFF.

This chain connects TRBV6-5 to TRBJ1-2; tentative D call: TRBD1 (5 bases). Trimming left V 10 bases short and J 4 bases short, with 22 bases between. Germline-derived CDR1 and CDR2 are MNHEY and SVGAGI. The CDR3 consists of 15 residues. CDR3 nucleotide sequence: TGTGCCACAAGTTCTCTCCCGGACACCCTCTATGGCTACACCTTC. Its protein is CATSSLPDTLYGYTF.